The sequence of this T cell receptor (beta chain) was determined in a study of Graves' ophthalmopathy and Graves' hyperthyroidism. Cases classed as stable hyperthyroidism had no ophthalmopathy within 18 months of follow-up. The hyperthyroidism patients, aged 18 to 65, had been newly diagnosed, with under 2 months' duration. Diagnosis relied on clinical symptoms, serum thyroxine, TRAb, thyroid ultrasound and orbital computed tomography. In this sample, this clonotype turned up many times. The TCR beta CDR3 regions underwent amplification from RNA transcripts. RT-PCR with HTBI primers came first, then second-round multiplex PCR. TCRdb reprocessed the multiplex PCR reads via MiXCR and lists one record per CDR3 protein. The profile shows a few hundred thousand distinct CDR3 sequences, around 21% of them singletons. Germline assignment: CDR1 SNHLY and CDR2 FYNNEI. This CDR3 region has 13 residues. Between the trimmed V and J ends, which lost 4 bases and 3 bases, there was a span of 9 bases.

The chain combines TRBV2 with TRBJ1-1; D may be TRBD1 (6 bases). The receptor was derived from a woman younger than 35 with stable Graves' hyperthyroidism. The material sequenced was peripheral blood. In DNA, the CDR3 is TGTGCCAGCAGTGTACAGGGATACACTGAAGCTTTCTTT. Amino acids: CASSVQGYTEAFF.